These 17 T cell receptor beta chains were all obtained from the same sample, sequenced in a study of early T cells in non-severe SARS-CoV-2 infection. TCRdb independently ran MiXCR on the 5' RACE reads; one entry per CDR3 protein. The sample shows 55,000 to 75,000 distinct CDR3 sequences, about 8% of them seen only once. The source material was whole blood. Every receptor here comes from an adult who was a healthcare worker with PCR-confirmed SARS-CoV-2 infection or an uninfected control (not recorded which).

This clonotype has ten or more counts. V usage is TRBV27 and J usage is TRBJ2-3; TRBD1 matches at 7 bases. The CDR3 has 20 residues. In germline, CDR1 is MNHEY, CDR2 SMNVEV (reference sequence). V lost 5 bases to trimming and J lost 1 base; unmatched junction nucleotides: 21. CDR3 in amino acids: CASSADPGTVPHHGTDTQYF. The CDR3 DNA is TGTGCCAGCAGTGCCGACCCCGGGACAGTGCCCCATCACGGCACAGATACGCAGTATTTT.

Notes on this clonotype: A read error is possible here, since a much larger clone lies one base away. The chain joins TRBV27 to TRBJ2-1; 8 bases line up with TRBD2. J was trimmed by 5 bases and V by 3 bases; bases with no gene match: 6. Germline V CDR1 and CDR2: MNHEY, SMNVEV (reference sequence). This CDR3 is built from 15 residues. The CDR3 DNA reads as TGTGCCAGCAGTTTTAAGGGACTAGTCGACAATGAGCAGTTCTTC. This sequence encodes CASSFKGLVDNEQFF.

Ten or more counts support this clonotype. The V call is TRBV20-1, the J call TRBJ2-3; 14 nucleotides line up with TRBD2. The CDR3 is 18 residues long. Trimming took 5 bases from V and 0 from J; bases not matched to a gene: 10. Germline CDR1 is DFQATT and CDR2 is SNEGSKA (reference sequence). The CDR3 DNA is TGCAGTGCTTGGCGCGGACTAGCGGGGGGAATTAGCACAGATACGCAGTATTTT. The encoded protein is CSAWRGLAGGISTDTQYF.

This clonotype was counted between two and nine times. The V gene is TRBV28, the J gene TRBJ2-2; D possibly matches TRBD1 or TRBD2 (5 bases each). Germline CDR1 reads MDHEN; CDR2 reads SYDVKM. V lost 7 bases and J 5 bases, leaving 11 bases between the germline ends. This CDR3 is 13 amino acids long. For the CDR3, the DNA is TGTGCCAGCACCCTAGAGGGGACCGGGGAGCTGTTTTTT. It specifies CASTLEGTGELFF.

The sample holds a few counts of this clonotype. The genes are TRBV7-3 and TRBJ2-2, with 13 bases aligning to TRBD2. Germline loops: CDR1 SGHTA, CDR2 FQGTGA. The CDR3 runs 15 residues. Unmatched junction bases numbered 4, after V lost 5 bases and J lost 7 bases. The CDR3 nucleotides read TGTGCCAGCAGCCAACTAGCGGGAGGGGTCGGGGAGCTGTTTTTT. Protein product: CASSQLAGGVGELFF.

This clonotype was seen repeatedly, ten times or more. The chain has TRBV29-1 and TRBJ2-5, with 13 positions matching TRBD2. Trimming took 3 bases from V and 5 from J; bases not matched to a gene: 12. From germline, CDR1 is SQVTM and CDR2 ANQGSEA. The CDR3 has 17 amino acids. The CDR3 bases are TGCAGCGTTGAGGTTCCGGGACTAGCGGGACCTAGTGAGACCCAGTACTTC. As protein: CSVEVPGLAGPSETQYF.

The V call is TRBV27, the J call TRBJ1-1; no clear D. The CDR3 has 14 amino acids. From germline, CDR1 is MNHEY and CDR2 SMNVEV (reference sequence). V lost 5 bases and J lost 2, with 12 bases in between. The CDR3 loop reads CASSPLLANTEAFF. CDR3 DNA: TGTGCCAGCAGTCCCCTTTTGGCCAACACTGAAGCTTTCTTT.

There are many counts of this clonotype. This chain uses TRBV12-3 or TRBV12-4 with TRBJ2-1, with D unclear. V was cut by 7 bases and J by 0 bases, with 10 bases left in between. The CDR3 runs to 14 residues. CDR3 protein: CASTKASSYNEQFF. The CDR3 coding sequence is TGTGCCAGCACCAAAGCCAGCTCCTACAATGAGCAGTTCTTC.

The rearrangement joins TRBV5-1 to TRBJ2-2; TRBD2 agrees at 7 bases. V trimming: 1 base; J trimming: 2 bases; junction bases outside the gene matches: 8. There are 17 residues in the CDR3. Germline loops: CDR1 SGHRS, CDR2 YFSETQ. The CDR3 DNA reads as TGCGCCAGCAGCTTGAGGTCGGGACTACTCAACACCGGGGAGCTGTTTTTT. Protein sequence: CASSLRSGLLNTGELFF.

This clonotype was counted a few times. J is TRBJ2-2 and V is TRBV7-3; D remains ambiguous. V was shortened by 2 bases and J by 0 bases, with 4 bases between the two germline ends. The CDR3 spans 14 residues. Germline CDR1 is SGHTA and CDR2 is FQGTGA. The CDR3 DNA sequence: TGTGCCAGCAGCTTACTCGCGAACACCGGGGAGCTGTTTTTT. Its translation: CASSLLANTGELFF. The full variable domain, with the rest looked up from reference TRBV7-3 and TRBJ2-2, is GAGVSQTPSNKVTEKGKYVELRCDPISGHTALYWYRQSLGQGPEFLIYFQGTGAADDSGLPNDRFFAVRPEGSVSTLKIQRTERGDSAVYLCASSLLANTGELFFGEGSRLTVL.

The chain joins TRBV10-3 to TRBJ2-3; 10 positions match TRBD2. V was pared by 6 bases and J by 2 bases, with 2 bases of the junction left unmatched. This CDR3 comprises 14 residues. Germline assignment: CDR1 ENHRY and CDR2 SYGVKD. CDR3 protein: CAIRAGGYTDTQYF. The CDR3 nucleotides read TGTGCCATCAGAGCGGGAGGGTACACAGATACGCAGTATTTT.

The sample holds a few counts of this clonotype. In DNA, the CDR3 is TGTGCCTGGAGCCGGACCTCCTACGAGCAGTACTTC. It specifies CAWSRTSYEQYF. V usage is TRBV30 and J usage is TRBJ2-7; no firm D call. The germline V gene encodes CDR1 GTSNPN and CDR2 SVGIG (reference sequence). The CDR3 sequence is 12 residues long. V lost 3 bases to trimming and J lost 0 bases, with 6 bases between them.

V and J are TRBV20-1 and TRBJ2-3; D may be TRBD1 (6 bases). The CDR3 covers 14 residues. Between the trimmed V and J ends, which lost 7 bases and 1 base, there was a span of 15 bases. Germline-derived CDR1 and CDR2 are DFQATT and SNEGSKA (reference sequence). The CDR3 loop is CSGGQPQRTDTQYF. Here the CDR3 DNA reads TGCAGTGGAGGACAGCCTCAACGCACAGATACGCAGTATTTT.

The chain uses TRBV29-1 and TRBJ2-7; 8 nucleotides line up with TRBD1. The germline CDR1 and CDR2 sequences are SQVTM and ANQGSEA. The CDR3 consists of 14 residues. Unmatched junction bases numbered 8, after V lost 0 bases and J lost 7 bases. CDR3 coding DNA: TGCAGCGTTGAAGACCCGGACAGGGCGGGAGAGCAGTACTTC. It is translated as CSVEDPDRAGEQYF.

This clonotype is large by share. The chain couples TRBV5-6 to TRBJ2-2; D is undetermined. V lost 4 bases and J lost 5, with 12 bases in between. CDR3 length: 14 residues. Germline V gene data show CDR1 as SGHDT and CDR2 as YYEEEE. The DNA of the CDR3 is TGTGCCAGCAGCAACCCTACCCGAACCGGGGAGCTGTTTTTT. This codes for CASSNPTRTGELFF.

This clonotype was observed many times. The CDR3 DNA sequence: TGTGCCAGTAGAAATACCGGGACAGCCGCTAACTATGGCTACACCTTC. Amino acid sequence: CASRNTGTAANYGYTF. This sequence joins TRBV19 and TRBJ1-2; 7 bases match TRBD1. The CDR3 runs to 16 residues. The junction had 10 bases not matched to a gene; V was cut back by 6 bases and J by 0 bases. Germline CDR1 is LNHDA and CDR2 is SQIVND (reference sequence).

This CDR3 is CSARSSGRTSYNEQFF. The CDR3 region has the DNA TGCAGTGCTAGAAGTAGCGGGCGAACATCCTACAATGAGCAGTTCTTC. The chain recombines TRBV20-1 with TRBJ2-1, with 7 bases aligning to TRBD2. The CDR3 spans 16 residues. Germline V CDR1 and CDR2: DFQATT, SNEGSKA (reference sequence). After removal of 2 bases from V and 1 base from J, the junction contained 8 bases not matched to a gene.